This T cell receptor beta chain comes out of a study of metastatic and nonmetastatic thyroid tumors. Across the whole study: Repertoire data that came from the blood and tumor or nodule tissue of malignant and benign thyroid patients were compared.

All patients were untreated before thyroid surgery. Original data processing: To classify distant metastasis in papillary thyroid cancer, a model was built from CDR3 differences across clinicopathological groups. TCRdb re-analyzed the PCR reads through MiXCR. TCRdb assigned the V and J calls; the authors' analysis was not used. Counted here are approximately 32,000 clones, 33% occurring once; the ten biggest clones make up around 15%. The CDR3 loop spans 12 amino acids. Germline-derived CDR1 and CDR2 are DFQATT and SNEGSKA (reference sequence). The V and J ends lost 3 bases and 2 bases respectively, with 7 bases between them. To note about this clone: What it recognizes is unknown.

Study results and caveats: It was reported that TCR beta diversity was significantly higher in malignant thyroid tumors than benign nodules, in blood and tumor.

The chain joins TRBV20-1 to TRBJ1-2; TRBD1 might be the D (5 bases). The sequenced sample consisted of tumor tissue. This sequence originates from a female donor with papillary thyroid cancer or a benign thyroid nodule (not recorded which). Some clones in this sample may be carry-over from other donors' samples. The CDR3 region is CSARGGNYGYTF. CDR3 sequence (DNA): TGCAGTGCTAGGGGGGGGAACTATGGCTACACCTTC.